The 5 T cell receptor beta chains reported below all come from one sample, sequenced in a study of blood T cell repertoires in COVID-19. Sequenced by immunoSEQ multiplex PCR; TCRdb stores in-frame clones only, minus some. This table holds more than 130,000 clones, around 80% found once. Input material: peripheral blood. These receptors were taken from a human donor in a cohort sampled during active COVID-19.

The V and J genes are TRBV24-1 and TRBJ2-5; maybe TRBD2 (6 bases). Germline assignment: CDR1 KGHDR and CDR2 SFDVKD. The CDR3 extends over 15 amino acids. V lost 3 bases and J lost 5, with 15 bases in between. This CDR3 is CATSDPRGGVETQYF. The CDR3 DNA follows: TGTGCCACCAGTGATCCCAGAGGAGGGGTCGAGACCCAGTACTTC.

The chain links TRBV5-4 to TRBJ2-7; 8 nucleotides agree with TRBD2. Losses at the gene ends were 5 bases for V and 2 bases for J; bases not matched to a gene: 9. The germline V gene has CDR1 SGHNT and CDR2 YYREEE (reference sequence). There are 15 residues in the CDR3. The CDR3 here is CASSQPGLATYEQYF. The CDR3, as DNA: TGTGCCAGCAGTCAGCCCGGACTAGCTACCTACGAGCAGTACTTC. Using reference TRBV5-4 and TRBJ2-7 for the parts outside the CDR3, the full variable domain is ETGVTQSPTHLIKTRGQQVTLRCSSQSGHNTVSWYQQALGQGPQFIFQYYREEENGRGNFPPRFSGLQFPNYSSELNVNALELDDSALYLCASSQPGLATYEQYFGPGTRLTVT.

This clone has only a few counts. This rearrangement joins TRBV2 to TRBJ2-7; D is uncertain. Germline V gene lookup returns CDR1 SNHLY and CDR2 FYNNEI. V dropped 8 bases and J dropped 3 bases, with 11 bases sitting between them. The CDR3 runs 12 residues. The CDR3 DNA reads as TGTGCCAGCGCACAGAACCTCTACGAGCAGTACTTC. It codes for CASAQNLYEQYF.

The rearrangement links TRBV3-1 (or the pseudogene TRBV3-2) to TRBJ1-2, with TRBD1 identical over 7 bases. V lost 1 base to trimming and J lost 14 bases; unmatched junction nucleotides: 7. CDR3 size: 12 residues. Germline V lookup: CDR1 LGHDT, CDR2 YNNKEL (reference sequence). CDR3 nucleotide sequence: TGTGCCAGCAGCCAAGTACAGGGGTCGCGGACCTTC. Translation: CASSQVQGSRTF.

The J gene is TRBJ1-1, the V gene TRBV21-1. TRBV21-1 is a pseudogene locus. The CDR3 sequence is 12 residues long. CDR3 bases: TGTGCCGCGGGGAAAATGAACACTGAAGCTTTCTTT. Translation: CAAGKMNTEAFF.